The table lists the clone carrying this T cell receptor beta chain with a count of one. Its specificity is unknown. The sample is drawn from a study of a mutant IDH1 vaccine in newly diagnosed glioma. CDR1 is LNHNV, CDR2 YYDKDF, per germline (reference sequence). V was shortened by 7 bases and J by 4 bases, with 9 bases between the two germline ends. The CDR3 is 12 residues long. Regarding time point: week 23, last vaccination. Vaccine doses each comprised 300 ug of mutant IDH1 20-mer peptide, with topical imiquimod. Here immunoSEQ multiplex PCR was the method, and the copy in TCRdb shows in-frame clones only, minus some. The sample lists about 65,000 clones; around 83% were seen once.

The chain joins TRBV15 to TRBJ2-3; D could derive from TRBD1 or TRBD2 (5 bases each). The sequenced sample was PBMCs, obtained from a glioma patient whose treatment included an IDH1 peptide vaccine. This clonotype was obtained from a man aged 25-40 years with glioma. The CDR3 sequence: CATNRGADTQYF. As DNA, the CDR3 is TGTGCCACCAACCGAGGGGCAGATACGCAGTATTTT.